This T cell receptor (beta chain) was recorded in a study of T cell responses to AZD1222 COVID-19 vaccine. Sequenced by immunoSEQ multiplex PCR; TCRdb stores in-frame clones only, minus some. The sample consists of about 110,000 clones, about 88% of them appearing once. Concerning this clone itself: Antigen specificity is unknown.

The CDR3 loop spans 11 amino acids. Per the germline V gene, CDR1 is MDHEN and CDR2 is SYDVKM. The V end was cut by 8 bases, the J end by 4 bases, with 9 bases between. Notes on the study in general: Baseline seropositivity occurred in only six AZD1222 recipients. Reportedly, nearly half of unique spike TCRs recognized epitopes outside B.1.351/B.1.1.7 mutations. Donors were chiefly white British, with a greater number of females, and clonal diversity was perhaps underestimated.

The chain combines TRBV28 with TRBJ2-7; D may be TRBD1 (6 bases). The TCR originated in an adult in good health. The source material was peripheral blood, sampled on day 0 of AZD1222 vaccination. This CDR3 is CASHTGYEQYF. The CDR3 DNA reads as TGTGCCAGCCATACAGGGTACGAGCAGTACTTC. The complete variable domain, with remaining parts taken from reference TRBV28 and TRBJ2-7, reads DVKVTQSSRYLVKRTGEKVFLECVQDMDHENMFWYRQDPGLGLRLIYFSYDVKMKEKGDIPEGYSVSREKKERFSLILESASTNQTSMYLCASHTGYEQYFGPGTRLTVT.